This TCR beta chain emerged from a study of neurological immune-mediated disorders (dated by TCRdb to the late 2010s). General notes on the study: Of the approximately 34 multiple sclerosis patients, about 30 had relapsing-remitting MS and 3 had secondary progressive MS. Of the 65 to 70 subjects in the cohort, around 14 were HAM/TSP patients, about 35 were multiple sclerosis patients, and around 20 were healthy controls. The study compared peripheral blood TCR-beta repertoires of HTLV-I-associated myelopathy (HAM/TSP) patients, multiple sclerosis patients and healthy controls using UMI-based sequencing. The approximately 100 TCR-beta libraries included longitudinal samples, technical triplicates and paired sorted CD4+ and CD8+ T-cell subsets alongside PBMC samples.

This clonotype has just a few counts. The antigen it binds to is not known. No clone much larger than this one lies a single base away; base qualities are absent. General study outcomes and caveats: Expanded clones from different subjects shared no identical CDR3 amino acid sequences, which suggests that TCR-beta repertoires were private in all groups. The highest TCR clonal expansion was observed in HAM/TSP patients, whereas the lowest was observed in MS patients, even when compared with healthy controls. No clinical or MRI features were associated with the MS cluster, and the authors said that larger cohorts are needed. Phylogenetic analysis grouped repertoires from 18 of 34 MS patients into a cluster of related CDR3 sequences, suggesting a possible repertoire-level signature.

The CDR1 and CDR2 encoded by the germline V gene are ENHRY and SYGVKD. The CDR3 holds 15 amino acids from the cysteine to the phenylalanine. Of all the DNA, just the CDR3 is kept, 45 bases in frame from base 1. Trimming removed 10 bases from V and 4 bases from J; the gene matches leave 12 bases unexplained. Unsorted PBMC libraries were generated from 2 million PBMCs stored in RNAlater at -80 °C until RNA extraction. The multiple sclerosis patients were enrolled in a US clinical protocol that used magnetic resonance imaging to evaluate disease progression. Peripheral blood underwent Ficoll-Hypaque density gradient centrifugation to isolate PBMCs, which were then cryopreserved in liquid nitrogen. cDNA was synthesized by template-switch 5'RACE using a primer carrying a 10-nucleotide random unique molecular identifier by which each TCR transcript was tagged. Over 170 million TCR-beta sequences, covering 15-18 subjects, were produced in each sequencing run. The RNeasy kit was used for extraction of total RNA. Using the KAPA Real-time Library Amplification kit, TCR-beta VDJ regions were amplified with primers for the TCR constant region and the 5'RACE anchor. A first PCR added sample indexes and Illumina adaptors, after which a second PCR increased the library yield. The roughly 650 bp TCR product was size-selected on a 2% E-gel SizeSelection system after Ampure bead purification. Library quality was checked on a Bioanalyzer, concentration was measured with Qubit, and libraries were quantified with the Kapa Library Quantification kit before pooling. Libraries were sequenced paired-end 2 x 150 bp on an Illumina HiSeq 2500. To increase sequence diversity, roughly 23-30% phiX was spiked into each library pool. The published analysis was carried out like this. The quality-filtered reads were processed with the UMI-based MiGEC pipeline, whose error correction step removed more than 80% of the raw TCR sequences. IMGT germline references were used for aligning VDJ genes, and each clonotype was defined as a unique CDR3 amino acid sequence together with its V-J genes. Clonal expansion, Shannon diversity and CDR3 relatedness (CalcPairwiseDistances, ClusterSamples) were evaluated with VDJtools, and phylogenetic trees were built with CLCbio workbench. A clone was classed as expanded if it had 8 or more unique UMIs, a cutoff based on coefficient-of-variation modelling across technical triplicates. The public reads were run again by TCRdb, first through fastp at Q25 and then through MiXCR, and only productive beta chains were kept. Under each unique CDR3 protein, matching rows form one entry showing the most common genes and DNA. These V and J calls derive from TCRdb rather than the authors' analysis. The sample table records 120,000 or so distinct CDR3 sequences; roughly 3.2% of these occur just once. The ten top clones hold around 1.2% of the sample.

The sample taken for sequencing was PBMCs. The chain employs TRBV10-3 and TRBJ2-2, with TRBD2 matching 7 junction bases. This TCR came from a woman younger than 45 with multiple sclerosis. The CDR3 protein sequence reads: CATKGAGTRTGELFF. The sequenced DNA: TGTGCCACCAAAGGAGCGGGGACCCGCACCGGGGAGCTGTTTTTT.